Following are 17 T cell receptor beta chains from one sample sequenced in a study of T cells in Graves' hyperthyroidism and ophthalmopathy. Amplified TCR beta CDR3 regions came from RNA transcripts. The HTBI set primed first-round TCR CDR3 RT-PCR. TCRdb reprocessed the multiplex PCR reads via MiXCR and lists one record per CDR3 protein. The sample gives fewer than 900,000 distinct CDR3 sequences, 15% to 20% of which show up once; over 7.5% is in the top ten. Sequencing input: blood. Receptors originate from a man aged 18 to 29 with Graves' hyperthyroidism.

CDR3 amino acids: CASSLEEMGSTDTQYF. CDR3 nucleotide sequence: TGTGCCAGCAGCTTGGAAGAAATGGGGAGCACAGATACGCAGTATTTT. This chain connects TRBV5-6 to TRBJ2-3; D remains unclear. The CDR3 extends over 16 amino acids. Germline V gives CDR1 SGHDT, CDR2 YYEEEE. The V gene lost 0 bases and the J gene lost 0 bases, with 11 bases spanning the gap.

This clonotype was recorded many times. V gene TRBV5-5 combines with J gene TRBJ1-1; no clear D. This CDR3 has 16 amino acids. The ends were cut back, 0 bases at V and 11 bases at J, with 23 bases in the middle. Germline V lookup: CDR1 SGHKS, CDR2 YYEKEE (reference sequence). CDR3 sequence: CASSLGSRRVSGPAFF. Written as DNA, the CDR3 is TGTGCCAGCAGCTTGGGTAGCCGTCGTGTTAGTGGACCCGCTTTCTTT.

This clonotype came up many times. The CDR3 region is CASSPRDRNEQFF. DNA of the CDR3: TGTGCCAGCTCACCAAGGGACAGAAATGAGCAGTTCTTC. The chain is built from TRBV18 and TRBJ2-1, with 7 bases identical to TRBD1. Germline CDR1 KGHSH, CDR2 LQKENI. There are 13 residues in the CDR3. Germline trimming cut 2 bases from V and 7 bases from J; bases unmatched to any gene: 2.

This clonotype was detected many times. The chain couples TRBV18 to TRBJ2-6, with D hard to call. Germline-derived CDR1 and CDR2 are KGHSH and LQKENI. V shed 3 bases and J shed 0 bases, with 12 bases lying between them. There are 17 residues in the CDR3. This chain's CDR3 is CASSPSTAPSGANVLTF. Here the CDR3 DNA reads TGTGCCAGCTCACCCTCCACAGCTCCCTCTGGGGCCAACGTCCTGACTTTC.

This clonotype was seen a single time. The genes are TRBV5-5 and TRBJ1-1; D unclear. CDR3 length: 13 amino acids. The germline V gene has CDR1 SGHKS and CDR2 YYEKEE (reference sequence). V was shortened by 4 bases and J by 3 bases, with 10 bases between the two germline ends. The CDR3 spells CASSQQPDTEAFF. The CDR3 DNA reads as TGTGCCAGCAGCCAACAGCCGGACACTGAAGCTTTCTTT.

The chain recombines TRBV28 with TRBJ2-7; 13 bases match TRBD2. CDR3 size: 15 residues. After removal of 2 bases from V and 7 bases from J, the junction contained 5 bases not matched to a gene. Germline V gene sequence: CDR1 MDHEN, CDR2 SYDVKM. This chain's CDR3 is CASSLVLAGGREQYF. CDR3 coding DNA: TGTGCCAGCAGTTTAGTACTAGCGGGAGGGAGGGAGCAGTACTTC.

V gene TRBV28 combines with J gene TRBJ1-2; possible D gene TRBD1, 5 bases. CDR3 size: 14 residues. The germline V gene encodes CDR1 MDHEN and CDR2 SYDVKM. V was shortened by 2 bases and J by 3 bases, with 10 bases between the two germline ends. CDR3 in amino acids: CASSLRGVDYGYTF. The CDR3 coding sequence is TGTGCCAGCAGTTTAAGGGGTGTTGACTATGGCTACACCTTC.

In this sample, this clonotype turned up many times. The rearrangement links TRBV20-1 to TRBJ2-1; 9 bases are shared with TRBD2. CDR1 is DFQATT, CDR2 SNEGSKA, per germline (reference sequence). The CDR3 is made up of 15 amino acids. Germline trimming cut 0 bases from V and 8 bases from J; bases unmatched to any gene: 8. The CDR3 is CSARDLAGDGDEQFF. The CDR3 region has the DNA TGCAGTGCTAGAGATTTAGCGGGAGACGGGGATGAGCAGTTCTTC.

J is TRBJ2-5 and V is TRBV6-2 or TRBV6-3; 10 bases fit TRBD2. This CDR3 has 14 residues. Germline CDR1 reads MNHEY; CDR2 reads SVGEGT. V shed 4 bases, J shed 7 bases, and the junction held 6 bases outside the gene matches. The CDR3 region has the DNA TGTGCCAGCAGTTCTAGCGGGAGAGTGCCGACCCAGTACTTC. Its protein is CASSSSGRVPTQYF.

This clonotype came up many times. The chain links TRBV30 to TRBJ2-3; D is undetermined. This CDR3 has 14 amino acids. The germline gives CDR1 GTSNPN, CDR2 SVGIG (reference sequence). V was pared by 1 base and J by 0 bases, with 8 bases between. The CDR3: CAWSGAASTDTQYF. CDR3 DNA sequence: TGTGCCTGGAGTGGGGCAGCTAGCACAGATACGCAGTATTTT.

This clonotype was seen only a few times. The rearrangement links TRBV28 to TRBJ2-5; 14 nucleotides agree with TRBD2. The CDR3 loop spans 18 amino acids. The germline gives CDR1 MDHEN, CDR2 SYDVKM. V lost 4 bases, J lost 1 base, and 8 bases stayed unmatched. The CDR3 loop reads CASSWGLAGVWGQETQYF. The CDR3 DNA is TGTGCCAGCAGTTGGGGACTAGCGGGAGTGTGGGGCCAAGAGACCCAGTACTTC.

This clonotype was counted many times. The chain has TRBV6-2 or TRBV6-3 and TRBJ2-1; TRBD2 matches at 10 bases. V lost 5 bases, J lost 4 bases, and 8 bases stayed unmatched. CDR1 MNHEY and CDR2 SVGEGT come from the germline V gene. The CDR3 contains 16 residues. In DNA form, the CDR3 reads TGTGCCAGCAGTCCCCGAGGACTAGCGGTTTACAATGAGCAGTTCTTC. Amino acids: CASSPRGLAVYNEQFF.

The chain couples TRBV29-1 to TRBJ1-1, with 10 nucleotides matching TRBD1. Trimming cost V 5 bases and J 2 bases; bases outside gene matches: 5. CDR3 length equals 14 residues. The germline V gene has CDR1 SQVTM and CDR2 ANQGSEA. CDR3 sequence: CSVLSTGGNTEAFF. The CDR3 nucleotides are TGCAGCGTTCTATCGACAGGGGGCAACACTGAAGCTTTCTTT. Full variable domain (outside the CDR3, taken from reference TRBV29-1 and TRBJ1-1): SAVISQKPSRDICQRGTSLTIQCQVDSQVTMMFWYRQQPGQSLTLIATANQGSEATYESGFVIDKFPISRPNLTFSTLTVSNMSPEDSSIYLCSVLSTGGNTEAFFGQGTRLTVV.

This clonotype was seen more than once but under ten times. CDR3 nucleotide sequence: TGTGCCAGCATGCCCGGGACACTCCAAGAGACCCAGTACTTC. This translates into CASMPGTLQETQYF. The chain links TRBV6-2 or TRBV6-3 to TRBJ2-5; the D gene is possibly TRBD1 (6 bases). This CDR3 spans 14 amino acids. Germline CDR1 is MNHEY and CDR2 is SVGEGT. Trimming shortened V by 7 bases and J by 1 base, and 13 bases separated the two germline ends.

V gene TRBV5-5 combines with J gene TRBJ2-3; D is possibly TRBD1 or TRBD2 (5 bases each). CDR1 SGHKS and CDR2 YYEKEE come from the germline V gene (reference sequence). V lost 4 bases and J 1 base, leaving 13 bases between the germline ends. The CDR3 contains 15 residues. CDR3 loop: CASSGQLGGTDTQYF. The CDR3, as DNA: TGTGCCAGCAGCGGACAATTGGGGGGCACAGATACGCAGTATTTT. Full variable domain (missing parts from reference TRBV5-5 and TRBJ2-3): DAGVTQSPTHLIKTRGQQVTLRCSPISGHKSVSWYQQVLGQGPQFIFQYYEKEERGRGNFPDRFSARQFPNYSSELNVNALLLGDSALYLCASSGQLGGTDTQYFGPGTRLTVL.

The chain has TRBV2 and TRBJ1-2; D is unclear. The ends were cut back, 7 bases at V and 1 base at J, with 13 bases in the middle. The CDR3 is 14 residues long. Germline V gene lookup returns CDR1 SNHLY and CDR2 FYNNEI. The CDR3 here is CASTLDKDNYGYTF. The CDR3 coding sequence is TGTGCCAGCACCCTCGACAAGGATAACTATGGCTACACCTTC.

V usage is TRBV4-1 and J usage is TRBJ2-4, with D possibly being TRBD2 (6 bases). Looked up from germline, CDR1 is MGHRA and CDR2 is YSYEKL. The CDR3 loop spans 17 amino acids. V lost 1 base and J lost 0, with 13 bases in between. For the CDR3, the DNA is TGCGCCAGCAGCCAAGGCCCGACGGGAGCAGCCAAAAACATTCAGTACTTC. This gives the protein CASSQGPTGAAKNIQYF.